This record concerns one T cell receptor (beta chain) sequence. Its antigen is still unknown. No qualities accompany the bases; no much larger clone lies one base away. The data were obtained in a study of cytomegalovirus exposure and HLA in healthy donors (dated by TCRdb to about 2017). Study-wide context: According to an earlier analysis of a few hundred of the donors, 150 million to 200 million T cells yielded 117 million unique TCR beta sequences and approximately 300 Gb of sequence data. An early release that covered some 640 HLA-typed donors contained 250 to 350 gigabases of sequencing data and about 93 million unique TCR sequences. Of the roughly 430 genotyped donors, approximately 80% fell in the genetic ancestry cluster associated with self-reported Caucasian donors. The aim of the study was to test whether cataloging public T cell receptors could identify signatures of past pathogen exposure. The T cell repertoires of 666 subjects were profiled by immunosequencing and related to cytomegalovirus serostatus. In addition to the first cohort of around 670 subjects, a separate validation cohort of some 120 different subjects was used. To predict cytomegalovirus infection status, the study brought together high-throughput TCR immunosequencing, statistical association of individual TCRs with disease status, and machine learning. In a later analysis, previously published TCR beta repertoires from roughly 710 donors were re-analyzed and high-resolution HLA genotyping was added so that TCR occurrence patterns could be studied. In the later analysis, no new phenotypic data were used to find candidate immune exposures; instead, reliance was placed on TCR beta sequences and their occurrence across donors. An earlier analysis of approximately 580 of the donors used high-throughput TCR beta sequencing to judge whether each TCR beta V gene segment behaved as functional or pseudogenic. Donor age, sex, ethnicity and CMV serostatus were compiled alongside the repertoire data. A later genetic analysis used genome-wide SNP genotypes for about 55% of the 666 donors, treating that subset as a discovery cohort. All discovery cohort repertoires had been generated using a single sequencing platform. Class I and class II HLA loci were covered by the typing at four-digit resolution. The number of donors typed differed by locus, with roughly 620-630 for A, B, C, DRB1 and DQB1, 522 for DQA1, about 610 for DPA1, and 450 to 480 for DPB1. Because of strong linkage in the cohort, four or five DR-DQ haplotypes were treated as single units for association and clustering. On average, roughly 240,000 unique TCR beta nucleotide sequences were sequenced per donor among some 430 genotyped donors of the cohort, with around 19% of those sequences being non-productive. Results and caveats for the whole study, not just this receptor: In a later genetic analysis, a missense DCLRE1C variant was associated with V-gene and J-gene trimming of TCR beta chains, and the association was replicated in an independent cohort. In vitro tests confirmed that a few of the cytomegalovirus-associated TCR beta chains recognize cytomegalovirus antigens. Compared with equally common non-associated chains, HLA-associated TCR beta chains in a later analysis were more clonally expanded and had lower generation probabilities. In a later analysis, TCR association rates were found to vary across HLA loci, with the most associated TCRs seen for DRB1 alleles and the fewest for HLA-C alleles. Across donors, most TCR sequences were observed very rarely, whereas some public TCRs were present in many individuals. In a later genetic analysis, fewer N-insertions in productive TCRs were reported among donors in an Asian-associated ancestry cluster than the 666-donor mean. The sequencing pipeline was judged likely to have produced a cluster of highly shared sequence variants as a technical artifact. In an earlier analysis of about 600 of the donors, most TCR beta V segments appeared in productive rearrangements about 87% or about 30% of the time, broadly matching IMGT annotations. A later analysis associated 16,951 TCR beta sequences with specific HLA alleles at a false discovery rate of 0.05. Correlated functional status among segregating V segments might reflect linkage disequilibrium, but an unknown experimental factor could not be ruled out. The authors suggested that the approach could potentially be extended to other disease states and immunological phenotypes. In a later analysis, several top co-occurrence clusters were reported to appear linked to parvovirus B19, influenza, CMV and Epstein-Barr virus. Roughly uniform sequencing depth across donors was assumed in presence/absence analyses, although this assumption may not hold. A further reported finding was that TCR beta sequences accurately predicted the HLA-A and HLA-B alleles for most subjects in the first cohort. CMV serostatus was the only immune exposure information available for the cohort. A later analysis found that most CMV-associated TCR beta chains appeared HLA-restricted, with HLA associations seemingly driven largely by CMV exposure. A total of 150 to 200 TCR beta chains were listed by the study as associated with cytomegalovirus. Assigning TCR associations to individual alleles was difficult when HLA alleles, especially DR and DQ, strongly co-occurred. The classifier was reported to diagnose cytomegalovirus status with high specificity and sensitivity in both the original cohort and the validation cohort. Seventeen rarely observed V segments, including chromosome 9 orphons, were excluded from the earlier analysis of several hundred of the donors because counts were too low. Because HLA typing was missing for some donors at each locus, association tests included only the typed subset. Only TCR beta chains were sequenced in this cohort, and the absence of alpha or paired-chain data limited detectable features.

The cohort consisted of 650 to 850 healthy bone marrow donors. At the time of sampling, every cohort member was nominally healthy, though immune exposures that went unrecorded were likely present. The donor tested CMV seropositive and was one of the 289 seropositive cohort members. A peripheral blood sample was collected from each donor, and TCR beta sequencing was performed on peripheral blood mononuclear cells. Genomic DNA was extracted from the blood cell samples with the Qiagen DNeasy Blood Extraction Kit. The receptor library was made with the immunoSEQ multiplex PCR assay. For the multiplex PCR, a mixture combining 60 forward primers for TCR Vbeta segments and 13 reverse primers for TCR Jbeta segments was used. Amplification of the CDR3 region of rearranged TCR beta genes was performed with a multiplex PCR assay on genomic DNA. Amplified TCR beta libraries were sequenced as 87-base-pair reads on the Illumina HiSeq System. The authors' pipeline ran thus. A later analysis counted about 76 million unique TCR beta chains across the 550 to 750 repertoires, and 10 million to 12 million of these chains were shared by at least two donors. Raw reads were error-corrected and collapsed into unique sequences with a nearest-neighbor algorithm that merged closely related sequences to remove PCR and sequencing errors. To assign V, D and J gene segments, CDR3 sequences were aligned to IMGT reference sequences. Each retained sequence needed at least a six-nucleotide match to both a V gene segment and a J gene segment. Rearrangements were classified as productive when the CDR3 lacked stop codons and remained in frame with V and J, and all other rearrangements were classified as non-productive. Following IMGT convention, CDR3 was defined as the stretch from the second conserved V-encoded cysteine to the conserved J-encoded phenylalanine. In an earlier analysis of roughly 610 of the donors, sequences lacking an unambiguous match to a single V gene segment were excluded. An earlier analysis of a few hundred of the donors classified V segments as functional when productive rearrangements were above 56.7% and as segregating when the standard deviation between donors was above 5%. A statistical classification framework was built for diagnosing cytomegalovirus status from the catalog of TCR beta chain sequences. In a later analysis, TCR nucleotide sequences were compared against IMGT/GENE-DB human TR gene sequences so that V and J genes could be assigned. The TCRdist pipeline was used in a later analysis to assign CDR3 sequences and most-parsimonious VDJ recombination scenarios. In a later analysis, every TCR beta chain was defined by the combination of its CDR3 amino acid sequence and its V-gene family, and reads without a unique V-gene family were dropped. As a way to deal with suspected cross-contamination and a sequencing artifact, a later analysis dropped over 550 nucleotide sequences that were highly shared and had low generation probability. For each public chain, a later analysis derived a clonal expansion index from normalized ranks of inferred template counts within each repertoire. A later analysis computed generation probabilities with a VDJ recombination model fitted to out-of-frame rearrangements, and checked the results against IGoR. A later analysis scored TCR-TCR, TCR-HLA and TCR-CMV co-occurrence with hypergeometric tests, applying a repertoire-size bias correction to TCR pairs. A later analysis estimated false discovery rates by permuting HLA or CMV assignments 20 times. In a later analysis, co-occurring TCRs were grouped using DBSCAN, and TCRdist sequence similarity was added for clustering within HLA-allele-positive subsets. For co-occurrence clustering, repertoires with fewer than 30,000 or more than 120,000 public chains were excluded, along with roughly 5 repertoires with anomalous nucleotide sharing. Drawn from immuneACCESS, this table holds only the in-frame rearrangements with V and J called that TCRdb kept. Clones are partly lost; checked studies trace under half to an unresolved V gene and leave the rest unexplained. That table gives V, J and clone size, and the DNA gave D and trimming. This sample gives fewer than 200,000 clones in total; 81% of them show up just once. Jointly, the top ten make up around 3.6% of the sample.

The sequenced sample was PBMCs. The clonotype comes from a man aged 35-49 years in good health and CMV-seropositive.

CDR3 loop: CASSFGRGQEKLFF. At the DNA level, the sequence is TGTGCCAGCAGCTTTGGCAGGGGGCAGGAAAAACTGTTTTTT. The chain uses TRBV5-4 and TRBJ1-4; 8 central nucleotides agree with TRBD1. V is cut back by 2 bases and J by 8 bases, with 5 bases in the junction unmatched. From cysteine to phenylalanine, the CDR3 is 14 amino acids long. Kept here is only the CDR3 DNA, which spans 42 bases and is read in frame from base 1. CDR1 SGHNT and CDR2 YYREEE are derived from the germline V gene (reference sequence).